The 8 T cell receptor beta chains below were found in one sample sequenced in a study of shared clonotypes between healthy human individuals. Using immunoSEQ multiplex PCR, the repertoire was profiled, and TCRdb retains in-frame clones only, with some absent. The sample lists around 2,000,000 clones; roughly 94% were seen once. Sequencing was performed on naive CD4+ T cells sorted from blood. Subset meaning: CD45RA+ positively selected. The source is a man in his late teens or twenties in good health.

The genes are TRBV7-9 and TRBJ2-2; 11 bases line up with TRBD2. The CDR3 is made up of 16 amino acids. Germline V gene lookup returns CDR1 SEHNR and CDR2 FQNEAQ (reference sequence). V gave up 2 bases and J gave up 5 bases; unmatched junction bases: 4. The CDR3 loop reads CASSLQGLADTGELFF. The CDR3 nucleotides are TGTGCCAGCAGCTTACAGGGACTAGCGGATACCGGGGAGCTGTTTTTT.

For this clone: Other DNA sequences in this sample translate to the same CDR3. This chain joins TRBV30 and TRBJ2-7; D is tentatively TRBD1 or TRBD2 (5 bases each). V lost 4 bases and J 0 bases, leaving 10 bases between the germline ends. The CDR3 is made up of 13 amino acids. CDR1 is GTSNPN, CDR2 SVGIG, per germline (reference sequence). CDR3 loop: CAWTSGSSYEQYF. CDR3 nucleotides: TGTGCCTGGACCTCAGGGAGCTCCTACGAGCAGTACTTC.

This rearrangement joins TRBV14 to TRBJ2-2; perhaps TRBD1 as D (6 bases). There are 16 residues in the CDR3. Trimming stripped 4 bases from V and 1 base from J, with 13 bases between. Looked up from germline, CDR1 is SGHDN and CDR2 is FVKESK. CDR3 residues: CASSPDRPLNTGELFF. The CDR3 DNA reads TGTGCCAGCAGCCCGGACAGACCACTGAACACCGGGGAGCTGTTTTTT. Full variable domain (missing parts from reference TRBV14 and TRBJ2-2): EAGVTQFPSHSVIEKGQTVTLRCDPISGHDNLYWYRRVMGKEIKFLLHFVKESKQDESGMPNNRFLAERTGGTYSTLKVQPAELEDSGVYFCASSPDRPLNTGELFFGEGSRLTVL.

Comments on this clone: The identical CDR3 is also encoded by other nucleotide sequences in the sample. The V gene is TRBV6-5, the J gene TRBJ2-7; 8 bases map to TRBD1. The trim removed 6 bases at V and 7 bases at J, leaving 8 bases unmatched. The CDR3 spans 13 residues. CDR1 MNHEY and CDR2 SVGAGI come from the germline V gene. CDR3 amino acids: CASSSAGGGEQYF. CDR3 DNA sequence: TGTGCCAGCAGCTCCGCAGGGGGCGGGGAGCAGTACTTC.

The chain joins TRBV28 to TRBJ1-2; 8 bases agree with TRBD1. The CDR3 consists of 13 residues. Germline CDR1 is MDHEN and CDR2 is SYDVKM. V gave up 8 bases and J gave up 5 bases; unmatched junction bases: 7. The CDR3 here is CASATGVRYGYTF. The CDR3 DNA reads as TGTGCCAGCGCGACAGGGGTCAGATATGGCTACACCTTC.

As concerns this clone: Other DNA sequences in this specimen translate into the identical CDR3. The chain couples TRBV6-1 to TRBJ2-7; TRBD1 matches at 10 bases. The germline CDR1 and CDR2 sequences are MNHNS and SASEGT. The V and J ends lost 6 bases and 2 bases, in that order; junction bases with no gene match: 4. This CDR3 spans 14 amino acids. The CDR3 region is CASRTGTGAYEQYF. For the CDR3, the DNA is TGTGCCAGCAGGACCGGGACAGGGGCCTACGAGCAGTACTTC.

In the case of this clone: A much larger clone sits a single nucleotide away, making a read error possible. The J gene is TRBJ2-5, the V gene TRBV7-2; D call uncertain. V shed 3 bases and J shed 3 bases, with 2 bases lying between them. The length of the CDR3 is 11 residues. The V gene's germline CDR1 is SGHTA and CDR2 FQGNSA. Here the CDR3 DNA reads TGTGCCAGCAGCTTCAAAGAGACCCAGTACTTC. Its protein product is CASSFKETQYF.

The J gene is TRBJ2-4, the V gene TRBV28, with D unclear. This CDR3 has 13 residues. CDR1 and CDR2 from the germline V gene are MDHEN and SYDVKM. The ends were cut back, 8 bases at V and 1 base at J, with 9 bases in the middle. In nucleotides, the CDR3 is TGTGCCAGCGGTGACGGTGCCAAAAACATTCAGTACTTC. Its translation is CASGDGAKNIQYF.